This paragraph reports one T cell receptor beta chain. The antigen remains undetermined. Random hexamers were used to reverse transcribe an amount of 0.5 to 1 ug RNA. TCR beta CDR3 was amplified by immunoSEQ multiplex PCR. This amplification extended across 54 Vbeta and 13 Jbeta segments. TCRdb redid the calling of the immunoSEQ multiplex PCR reads with MiXCR, one entry per CDR3 protein. Of 150,000 to 200,000 distinct CDR3 sequences listed, roughly 94% are singletons. CD8+ and CD4+ T cells from blood underwent TCR beta sequencing. TEMRA cells were FACS-enriched, and CD8+ and CD4+ T cells were isolated negatively. This entry belongs to a study of CD8 T cells in Susac syndrome. Overall study results and limits: The study recognized that its TCR sequencing and HLA analysis covered a relatively small number of individuals.

The CDR3 extends over 12 amino acids. Germline V CDR1 and CDR2: SGHTA, FQGNSA. Trimming left V 4 bases short and J 5 bases short, with 6 bases between. This clonotype was sampled from a human donor with multiple sclerosis. Sequenced: CD4+ T cells from PBMCs. The chain joins TRBV7-2 to TRBJ2-1; TRBD2 might be the D (5 bases). CDR3 sequence (DNA): TGTGCCAGCAGCTGGCGGGACAATGAGCAGTTCTTC. Translation gives CASSWRDNEQFF.